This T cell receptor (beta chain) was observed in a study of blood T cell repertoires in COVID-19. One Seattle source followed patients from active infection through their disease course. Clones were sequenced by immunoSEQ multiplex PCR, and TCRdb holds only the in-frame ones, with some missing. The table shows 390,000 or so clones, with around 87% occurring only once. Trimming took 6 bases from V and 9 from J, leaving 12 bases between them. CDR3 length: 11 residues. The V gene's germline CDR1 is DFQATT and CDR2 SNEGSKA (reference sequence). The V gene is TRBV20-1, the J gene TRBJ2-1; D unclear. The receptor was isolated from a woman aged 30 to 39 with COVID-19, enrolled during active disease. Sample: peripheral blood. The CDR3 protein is CSATLASEQFF. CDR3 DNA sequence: TGCAGTGCAACCTTAGCTTCTGAGCAGTTCTTC.